This T cell receptor (beta chain) is drawn from a study of cytomegalovirus exposure and HLA in healthy donors. Overall study results and limits: The dataset shows that most TCR sequences were rare, while some public TCRs occurred in many donors.

This CDR3 is 21 amino acids long. Germline CDR1 is SGHRS and CDR2 is YFSETQ. J gave up 1 base and V 3 bases, and 19 bases lay outside the gene matches. Regarding this clone: The antigen is not known.

Only in-frame clones appear in the TCRdb table, and some are missing; sequencing was by immunoSEQ multiplex PCR. The repertoire consists of 140,000 to 150,000 clones, with approximately 90% occurring once and the leading ten covering roughly 0.7%. The receptor was derived from a man aged 18 to 29 in good health and CMV-seronegative. Sequenced material: PBMCs. This chain connects TRBV5-1 to TRBJ2-6; TRBD1 aligns across 7 bases. The CDR3: CASSYNSRPDRETSGANVLTF. The CDR3 DNA follows: TGCGCCAGCAGCTATAACAGCCGACCCGACAGGGAAACTTCTGGGGCCAACGTCCTGACTTTC.